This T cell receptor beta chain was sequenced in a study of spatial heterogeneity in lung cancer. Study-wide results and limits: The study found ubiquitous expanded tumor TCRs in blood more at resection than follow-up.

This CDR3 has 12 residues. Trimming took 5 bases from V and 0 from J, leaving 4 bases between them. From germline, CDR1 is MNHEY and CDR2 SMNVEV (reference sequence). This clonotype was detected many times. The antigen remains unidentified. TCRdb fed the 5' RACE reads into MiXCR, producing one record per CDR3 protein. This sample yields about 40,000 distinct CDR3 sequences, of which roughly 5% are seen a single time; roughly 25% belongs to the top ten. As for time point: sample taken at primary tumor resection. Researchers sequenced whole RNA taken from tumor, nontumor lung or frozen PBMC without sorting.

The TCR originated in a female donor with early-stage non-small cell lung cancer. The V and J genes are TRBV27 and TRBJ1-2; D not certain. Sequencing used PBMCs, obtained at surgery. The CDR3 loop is CASSPTNYGYTF. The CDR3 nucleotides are TGTGCCAGCAGTCCAACTAACTATGGCTACACCTTC.